This TCR beta chain was sequenced in a study of T cells in Graves' hyperthyroidism and ophthalmopathy. Using RNA transcripts as the source, TCR beta CDR3 regions were amplified. HTBI primers drove first-round RT-PCR of the TCR CDR3. TCRdb redid the calling of the multiplex PCR reads with MiXCR, one entry per CDR3 protein. The table lists 500,000 to 550,000 distinct CDR3 sequences, under 25% of them singletons. This clonotype occurred once. Its specificity is not known. General observations from the study: Patients with ophthalmopathy were separated from those with stable hyperthyroidism by a 13 V-J model. Model-based prediction identified ophthalmopathy a median 6.5 months prior to its onset.

V was cut by 10 bases and J by 0 bases, with 7 bases left in between. The CDR3 length is 11 residues. Germline V lookup: CDR1 MDHEN, CDR2 SYDVKM. Sequencing was done on a sample of blood. The clonotype was recovered from a man in his late teens or twenties with Graves' hyperthyroidism. The J gene is TRBJ2-7, the V gene TRBV28; no definite D call. CDR3 in amino acids: CAISPSYEQYF. The CDR3 nucleotides are TGTGCCATCAGCCCCTCCTACGAGCAGTACTTC.